This record concerns one T cell receptor beta chain sequence. V trimming: 4 bases; J trimming: 2 bases; junction bases outside the gene matches: 0. This CDR3 has 13 residues. In germline, CDR1 is SGHRS, CDR2 YFSETQ. Repertoires were generated with immunoSEQ multiplex PCR, while TCRdb's copy carries only in-frame clones and drops some. This repertoire shows 13,000 to 15,000 clones, approximately 77% found once; its top ten account for 15% to 20%. This entry belongs to a study of control samples from healthy donors and cancer patients. This clonotype was obtained from a female donor with lung cancer. V gene TRBV5-1 combines with J gene TRBJ2-5; 9 bases fit TRBD1. The sample was formalin-fixed, paraffin-embedded tissue. The CDR3 DNA reads as TGCGCCAGCAGCGGGACAGGGCAAGAGACCCAGTACTTC. It encodes CASSGTGQETQYF.